The 27 T cell receptor beta chains below were found in one sample sequenced in a study of identical twins. Via MiXCR, TCRdb re-called the 5' RACE reads, giving one row per CDR3 protein. The repertoire includes around 960,000 distinct CDR3 sequences, roughly an eighth of them detected once, and around 1.5% sits in the top ten. These data also featured in a second study, about yellow fever vaccine responses in identical twins.

Material for sequencing was PBMCs. Receptors originate from a woman between 18 and 29 years old in good health.

In this sample, this clonotype turned up a few times. V gene TRBV2 combines with J gene TRBJ2-1; TRBD2 matches 9 bases. The CDR3 extends over 16 amino acids. The junction had 9 bases not matched to a gene; V was cut back by 2 bases and J by 7 bases. Per the germline V gene, CDR1 is SNHLY and CDR2 is FYNNEI. The CDR3 protein is CASSESAGGSRNEQFF. The CDR3 nucleotides read TGTGCCAGCAGTGAATCCGCGGGAGGGTCTCGGAATGAGCAGTTCTTC.

The V call is TRBV2, the J call TRBJ2-1; maybe TRBD1 (5 bases). The V end lost 11 bases, the J end lost 6 bases, and 17 bases lay between the germline ends. Germline lookup yields CDR1 SNHLY and CDR2 FYNNEI. The CDR3 sequence is 13 residues long. Here the CDR3 DNA reads TGTGCCGCAGGTAGGGGCCAATTCAATGAGCAGTTCTTC. Its translation is CAAGRGQFNEQFF.

The chain links TRBV7-9 to TRBJ2-3; D is unresolved. Germline CDR1 SEHNR, CDR2 FQNEAQ (reference sequence). This CDR3 has 14 amino acids. The germline V and J ends were trimmed by 0 bases and 7 bases, with 11 bases remaining between them. CDR3: CASSLATGPYTQYF. The DNA for the CDR3 is TGTGCCAGCAGCTTAGCGACCGGTCCGTATACGCAGTATTTT.

This clonotype was found a few times. The V and J genes are TRBV7-2 and TRBJ2-3; TRBD2 aligns across 10 bases. The trim removed 6 bases at V and 6 bases at J, leaving 9 bases unmatched. The germline gives CDR1 SGHTA, CDR2 FQGNSA. The CDR3 length is 15 residues. For the CDR3, the DNA is TGTGCCAGCAGTCCTGAGCGGGGGGGCGGGGATACGCAGTATTTT. This translates into CASSPERGGGDTQYF.

The table lists this clonotype with many counts. The rearrangement links TRBV10-3 to TRBJ1-5; D gene unclear. In germline, CDR1 is ENHRY, CDR2 SYGVKD. The CDR3 covers 13 residues. Between the trimmed V and J ends, which lost 1 base and 4 bases, there was a span of 5 bases. CDR3 bases: TGTGCCATCAGTGAGTGGCCGAATCAGCCCCAGCATTTT. Translated, it gives CAISEWPNQPQHF.

CDR3 in DNA: TGCAGTGCTAGACCTTTGGAGGCACTAGCGGGGGGAATTCAGTACTTC. Amino acid sequence: CSARPLEALAGGIQYF. The V call is TRBV20-1, the J call TRBJ2-4; 12 bases agree with TRBD2. The germline gives CDR1 DFQATT, CDR2 SNEGSKA (reference sequence). The J segment lost 10 bases and the V segment lost 2 bases, leaving 12 bases of the junction unmatched. CDR3 length: 16 residues.

V usage is TRBV5-1 and J usage is TRBJ1-1; tentative D call: TRBD1 (6 bases). Germline V gives CDR1 SGHRS, CDR2 YFSETQ. Trimming left V 4 bases short and J 1 base short, with 14 bases between. The CDR3 extends over 15 amino acids. The CDR3 coding sequence is TGCGCCAGCAGCCCATCGACAGGAAAGAACACTGAAGCTTTCTTT. Amino acid sequence: CASSPSTGKNTEAFF.

On this clonotype: Germline and junction disagree at one end, which may indicate a read error. This chain connects TRBV5-1 to TRBJ2-3; maybe TRBD2 (6 bases). CDR1 SGHRS and CDR2 YFSETQ come from the germline V gene. The CDR3 has 15 residues. Here the CDR3 DNA reads TGCGCCAGCAGCTTGACTAGCCTCCACACAGATACGCGGTATTTT. Translation gives CASSLTSLHTDTRYF.

In this sample, this clonotype turned up many times. The chain has TRBV11-2 and TRBJ2-1; 8 bases agree with TRBD2. Unmatched junction bases numbered 6, after V lost 5 bases and J lost 0 bases. Germline assignment: CDR1 SGHAT and CDR2 FQNNGV. The CDR3 has 16 residues. The CDR3 nucleotides read TGTGCCAGCAGCAAAGCGGGAGCTAGCTCCTACAATGAGCAGTTCTTC. Translating gives CASSKAGASSYNEQFF.

This clonotype was seen repeatedly, ten times or more. The chain's CDR3 is CASSESGGANTEAFF. In nucleotides, the CDR3 is TGCGCCAGCAGTGAGTCGGGGGGGGCGAACACTGAAGCTTTCTTT. The gene calls are TRBV10-1 and TRBJ1-1; weak D call: TRBD1 (6 bases). Germline CDR1 is WNHNN and CDR2 is SYGVQD (reference sequence). Trimming took off 0 bases at V and 1 base at J, with 9 bases between the two ends. The CDR3 runs to 15 residues.

The rearrangement links TRBV7-9 to TRBJ1-1; D is possibly TRBD1 (5 bases). CDR1 and CDR2 (germline): SEHNR, FQNEAQ (reference sequence). This CDR3 is built from 14 residues. V was pared by 5 bases and J by 1 base, with 11 bases between. The CDR3 coding sequence is TGTGCCAGCAGCAAGACAGCGACGAACACTGAAGCTTTCTTT. Translation gives CASSKTATNTEAFF.

V and J are TRBV2 and TRBJ1-1; D call uncertain. CDR3 length: 14 residues. CDR1 is SNHLY and CDR2 is FYNNEI in the germline V gene. Trimming stripped 7 bases from V and 1 base from J, with 13 bases between. CDR3 residues: CASTDVARNTEAFF. The CDR3 region has the DNA TGTGCCAGCACCGACGTAGCAAGGAACACTGAAGCTTTCTTT.

This clonotype has a handful of counts. The chain is built from TRBV20-1 and TRBJ1-2; D ambiguous. Germline CDR1 DFQATT, CDR2 SNEGSKA (reference sequence). Trimming stripped 2 bases from V and 3 bases from J, with 13 bases between. The CDR3 runs 14 residues. The CDR3 DNA reads TGCAGTGCTAGATCGTGGGAGGATGACTATGGCTACACCTTC. As protein: CSARSWEDDYGYTF.

This clonotype was picked up many times. This chain joins TRBV4-1 and TRBJ1-2, with D possibly being TRBD1 (6 bases). Germline V lookup: CDR1 MGHRA, CDR2 YSYEKL. The CDR3 is made up of 17 amino acids. V was shortened by 0 bases and J by 2 bases, with 16 bases between the two germline ends. The CDR3 protein is CASSQEWFGQRNYGYTF. The CDR3 nucleotides are TGCGCCAGCAGCCAAGAATGGTTCGGACAGAGGAACTATGGCTACACCTTC.

V is TRBV7-9 and J is TRBJ2-7, with D possibly matching TRBD2 (5 bases). V dropped 1 base and J dropped 5 bases, with 12 bases sitting between them. The germline gives CDR1 SEHNR, CDR2 FQNEAQ (reference sequence). The CDR3 extends over 14 amino acids. The CDR3 DNA reads TGTGCCAGCAGCTTAGGTGGCGGGTGGGACGAGCAGTACTTC. It specifies CASSLGGGWDEQYF.

The chain recombines TRBV11-2 with TRBJ2-5; TRBD1 matches 7 bases. Losses at the gene ends were 1 base for V and 7 bases for J; bases not matched to a gene: 18. The length of the CDR3 is 18 residues. Germline V lookup: CDR1 SGHAT, CDR2 FQNNGV. CDR3 DNA sequence: TGTGCCAGCAGCTTAGTACCGCAGACAGGGTCCACCGCTGTGACCCAGTACTTC. This gives the protein CASSLVPQTGSTAVTQYF.

In this sample, this clonotype turned up a few times. This chain uses TRBV7-9 with TRBJ1-6; D unresolved. Germline V gene lookup returns CDR1 SEHNR and CDR2 FQNEAQ (reference sequence). V lost 4 bases and J lost 9, with 10 bases in between. The CDR3 is made up of 13 amino acids. CDR3 amino acids: CASSSHGTSPLHF. CDR3 sequence (DNA): TGTGCCAGCAGCTCGCACGGTACTTCACCCCTCCACTTT.

The chain joins TRBV7-8 to TRBJ2-1; D is ambiguous. Germline assignment: CDR1 SGHVS and CDR2 FQNEAQ. The CDR3 spans 12 residues. Between the trimmed V and J ends, which lost 4 bases and 15 bases, there was a span of 16 bases. The CDR3 nucleotides read TGTGCCAGCAGCTCCAATGAGGCAGACCGGTTCTTC. Translating gives CASSSNEADRFF.

The sample holds a few counts of this clonotype. The rearrangement links TRBV20-1 to TRBJ2-7; 8 bases map to TRBD2. Germline CDR1 is DFQATT and CDR2 is SNEGSKA (reference sequence). V lost 0 bases, J lost 1 base, and 11 bases stayed unmatched. The CDR3 spans 17 residues. The CDR3 sequence is CSARDQLKTSVSYEQYF. The DNA for the CDR3 is TGCAGTGCTAGAGATCAGCTAAAGACTAGCGTATCCTACGAGCAGTACTTC.

This clonotype was seen a handful of times. The CDR3: CASSQEAYGGDGYTF. As DNA, the CDR3 is TGCGCCAGCAGCCAAGAAGCGTACGGGGGGGATGGCTACACCTTC. The chain is built from TRBV4-1 and TRBJ1-2; D possibly corresponds to TRBD1 (5 bases). The V gene's germline CDR1 is MGHRA and CDR2 YSYEKL. V gave up 0 bases and J gave up 6 bases, with 14 bases separating them. This CDR3 has 15 amino acids.

This chain joins TRBV7-9 and TRBJ2-7; the match to TRBD1 covers 7 bases. Germline trimming cut 4 bases from V and 4 bases from J; bases unmatched to any gene: 7. The germline V gene has CDR1 SEHNR and CDR2 FQNEAQ (reference sequence). The CDR3 length is 14 residues. The chain's CDR3 is CASSWTGNLYEQYF. The CDR3 DNA reads as TGTGCCAGCAGCTGGACAGGCAACCTTTACGAGCAGTACTTC.

This clonotype was counted a single time. This sequence joins TRBV28 and TRBJ1-6, with TRBD1 matching over 7 bases. The germline V gene encodes CDR1 MDHEN and CDR2 SYDVKM. The CDR3 loop spans 13 amino acids. V was clipped by 5 bases and J by 10 bases; unmatched bases: 5. This chain's CDR3 is CASSIQQGSPLHF. CDR3 DNA sequence: TGTGCCAGCAGTATACAACAGGGGTCACCCCTCCACTTT.

The V and J genes are TRBV20-1 and TRBJ1-4, with D possibly being TRBD1 (6 bases). CDR1 is DFQATT, CDR2 SNEGSKA, per germline (reference sequence). The CDR3 consists of 12 residues. Trimming shortened V by 7 bases and J by 8 bases, and 14 bases separated the two germline ends. CDR3 nucleotide sequence: TGCAGTGTGGCAGGGGCTTTGGAAAAACTGTTTTTT. This translates into CSVAGALEKLFF.

This chain joins TRBV5-1 and TRBJ2-1; a weak D match, TRBD1 (6 bases). Germline-derived CDR1 and CDR2 are SGHRS and YFSETQ. This CDR3 comprises 15 residues. Trimming took off 5 bases at V and 1 base at J, with 13 bases between the two ends. CDR3 in amino acids: CASRLGQGSYNEQFF. The CDR3 DNA follows: TGCGCCAGCAGACTAGGGCAGGGGTCCTACAATGAGCAGTTCTTC.

V and J are TRBV29-1 and TRBJ1-2; D unclear. CDR3 length: 13 residues. The germline V gene has CDR1 SQVTM and CDR2 ANQGSEA. V was cut by 5 bases and J by 2 bases, with 12 bases left in between. CDR3 sequence: CSVYGNGNYGYTF. CDR3 in DNA: TGCAGCGTTTATGGGAATGGGAACTATGGCTACACCTTC.

This clonotype was detected ten times or more. The chain has TRBV20-1 and TRBJ1-6, with TRBD1 matching 9 bases. There are 15 residues in the CDR3. V shed 0 bases, J shed 10 bases, and the junction held 7 bases outside the gene matches. Germline V gene sequence: CDR1 DFQATT, CDR2 SNEGSKA (reference sequence). CDR3 sequence (DNA): TGCAGTGCTAGAGATATGGGACAGGGCGCCTCACCCCTCCACTTT. It is translated as CSARDMGQGASPLHF.

This clonotype turned up a few times. The chain is built from TRBV10-1 and TRBJ2-3, with D possibly being TRBD2 (6 bases). This CDR3 region has 17 residues. CDR1 is WNHNN, CDR2 SYGVQD, per germline (reference sequence). V was clipped by 6 bases and J by 2 bases, with 21 bases between them. The CDR3 is CASSGTSSPGYTDTQYF. In DNA, the CDR3 is TGCGCCAGCAGCGGGACTTCCTCCCCGGGCTACACAGATACGCAGTATTTT.